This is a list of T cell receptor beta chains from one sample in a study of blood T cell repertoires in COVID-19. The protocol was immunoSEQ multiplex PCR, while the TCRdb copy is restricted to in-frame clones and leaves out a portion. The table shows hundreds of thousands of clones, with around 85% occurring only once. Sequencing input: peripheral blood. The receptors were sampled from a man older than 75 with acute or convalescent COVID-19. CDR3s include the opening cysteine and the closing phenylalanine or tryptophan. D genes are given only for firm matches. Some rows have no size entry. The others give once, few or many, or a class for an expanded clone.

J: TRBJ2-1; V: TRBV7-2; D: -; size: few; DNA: TGTGCCAGCAGCTATACGGGGATCTATGAGCAGTTCTTC; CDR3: CASSYTGIYEQFF
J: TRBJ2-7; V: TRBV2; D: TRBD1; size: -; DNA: TGTGCCAGCAGTGGACAGGGCTACGAGCAGTACTTC; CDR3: CASSGQGYEQYF
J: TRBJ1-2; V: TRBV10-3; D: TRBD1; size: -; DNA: TGTGCCATCAGTGACCGGACAGGGATTTATGGCTACACCTTC; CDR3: CAISDRTGIYGYTF
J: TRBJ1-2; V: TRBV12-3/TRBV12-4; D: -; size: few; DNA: TGTGCCAGCGGTCGCGGGGGCGATGGCTACACCTTC; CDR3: CASGRGGDGYTF
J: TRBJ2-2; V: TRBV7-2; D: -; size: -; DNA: TGTGCCAGCAGCTTCAAAACAGGGAACACCGGGGAGCTGTTTTTT; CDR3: CASSFKTGNTGELFF
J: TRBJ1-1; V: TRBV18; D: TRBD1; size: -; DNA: TGTGCCAGCTCACCAGTTACCGGGACAGGGAGGAATGAAGCTTTCTTT; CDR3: CASSPVTGTGRNEAFF
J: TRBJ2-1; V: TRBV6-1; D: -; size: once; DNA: TGTGCCAGCAGTGAAGCGGGGCGGAGTTTCGATGAGCAGTTCTTC; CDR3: CASSEAGRSFDEQFF
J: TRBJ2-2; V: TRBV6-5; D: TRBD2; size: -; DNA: TGTGCCAGCAGTTACAGCGGGGGGGCCACCGGGGAGCTGTTTTTT; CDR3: CASSYSGGATGELFF
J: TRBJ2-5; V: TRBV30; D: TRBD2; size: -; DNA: TGTGCCTGGAGTGTAGGGGGGCTAGCGGGAGGAGAGACCCAGTACTTC; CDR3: CAWSVGGLAGGETQYF
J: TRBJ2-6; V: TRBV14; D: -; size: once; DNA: TGTGCCAGCAGCCAAACGACATTTTACTCTGGGGCCAACGTCCTGACTTTC; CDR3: CASSQTTFYSGANVLTF
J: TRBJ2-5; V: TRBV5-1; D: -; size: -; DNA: TGCGCCAGCAGCTTGGCCGACGGACAGGTACCCTTGAGCGGGAGCAGGAAAGAGACCCAGTACTTC; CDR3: CASSLADGQVPLSGSRKETQYF
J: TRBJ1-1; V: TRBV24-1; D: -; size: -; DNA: TGTGCCACCAGGGGGCCCTCGAACACTGAAGCTTTCTTT; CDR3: CATRGPSNTEAFF
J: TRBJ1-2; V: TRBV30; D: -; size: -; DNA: TGTGCCTGGATTTATTCCGGGGACGCGGGGGGCTACACCTTC; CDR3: CAWIYSGDAGGYTF
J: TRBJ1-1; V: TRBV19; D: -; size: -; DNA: TGTGCCAGTAGTTCTGGCCGGGTGAACACTGAAGCTTTCTTT; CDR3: CASSSGRVNTEAFF
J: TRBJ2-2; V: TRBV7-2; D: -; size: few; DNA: TGTGCCAGCAGCTTAGCTCTTGCTTGGACTATCCTCCCCACCGGGGAGCTGTTTTTT; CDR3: CASSLALAWTILPTGELFF
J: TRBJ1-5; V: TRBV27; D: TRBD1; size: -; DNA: TGTGCCAGCAGTGGGACAGGGGGATGGCAGCCCCAGCATTTT; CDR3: CASSGTGGWQPQHF
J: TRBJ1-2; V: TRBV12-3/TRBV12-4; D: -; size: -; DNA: TGTGCCAGCAGTCGACAGACTCTCTATGGCTACACCTTC; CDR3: CASSRQTLYGYTF
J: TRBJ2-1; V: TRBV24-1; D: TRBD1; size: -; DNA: TGTGCCACCAGTGATCCACAGGGGCGGTCCTACAATGAGCAGTTCTTC; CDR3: CATSDPQGRSYNEQFF
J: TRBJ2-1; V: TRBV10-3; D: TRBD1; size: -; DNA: TGTGCCATCGCCGAAGGGGGCAGCTACAATGAGCAGTTCTTC; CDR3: CAIAEGGSYNEQFF
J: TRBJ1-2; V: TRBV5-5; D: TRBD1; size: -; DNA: TGTGCCAGCAGCCGGGACAGGGACTACACCTTC; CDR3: CASSRDRDYTF
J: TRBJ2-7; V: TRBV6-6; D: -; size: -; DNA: TGTGCCAGCAGTTATCCCGGGTCTCTTTCGACGAGCGAGCAGTACTTC; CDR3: CASSYPGSLSTSEQYF
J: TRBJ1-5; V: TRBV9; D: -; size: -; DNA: TGTGCCAGCAGCGTTTGGAGGGAGCTTCGCAATCAGCCCCAGCATTTT; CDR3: CASSVWRELRNQPQHF
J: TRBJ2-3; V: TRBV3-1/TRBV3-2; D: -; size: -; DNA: TGTGCCAGCAGCCGGAGAATCACAGATACGCAGTATTTT; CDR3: CASSRRITDTQYF
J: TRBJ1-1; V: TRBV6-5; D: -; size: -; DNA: TGTGCCAGCAGCTCCTACGAGGGAAAGAACACTGAAGCTTTCTTT; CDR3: CASSSYEGKNTEAFF
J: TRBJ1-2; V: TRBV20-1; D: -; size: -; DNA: TGCAGTGCTAGTCTAGGATCAAACTATGGCTACACCTTC; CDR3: CSASLGSNYGYTF